This TCR beta chain was recovered during a study of T-cell memory formation after mild COVID-19. Study-level results: Whether day 37 second-wave clones are SARS-CoV-2-specific was not confirmed.

The length of the CDR3 is 15 residues. The V and J ends lost 4 bases and 4 bases, in that order; junction bases with no gene match: 10. Germline lookup yields CDR1 LGHNA and CDR2 YSLEER. This clonotype was seen only a few times. Its antigen is not known. TCRdb reprocessed the 5' RACE reads with MiXCR, giving one entry per CDR3 protein. The top ten hold around 28% of the sample, which has around 110,000 distinct CDR3 sequences, more than 15% seen once. The sample was PBMCs or a T cell subset sorted from them (not recorded which). The source of this sequence is an adult woman who had mild COVID-19 (a few samples of this study predate the infection). Cell type and time point are not known. The V gene is TRBV4-3, the J gene TRBJ2-7, with TRBD1 identical over 7 bases. The chain's CDR3 is CASSLHRRQGYEQYF. CDR3 coding DNA: TGCGCCAGCAGCCTCCATCGGAGACAGGGATACGAGCAGTACTTC.